This T cell receptor (beta chain) came from a study of cytomegalovirus exposure and HLA in healthy donors. Points from the study as a whole: Excluded: some indistinguishable V segments such as TRBV6-2 and TRBV6-3. Earlier findings revealed that most TCR beta V segments proved productive either about 87% or about 30% of the time. Accurate prediction of HLA-A and HLA-B alleles (for most subjects) was reportedly achieved from TCR beta sequences.

Trimming shortened V by 4 bases and J by 3 bases, and 4 bases separated the two germline ends. Per the germline V gene, CDR1 is MGHDK and CDR2 is SYGVNS. This CDR3 has 12 amino acids. For this clone: Its antigen is not known.

The primer mix had 60 Vbeta and 13 Jbeta primers. The assay was immunoSEQ multiplex PCR, and TCRdb's table has in-frame clones only and misses some. The sample has approximately 150,000 clones, 80% seen once. The chain carries TRBV25-1 and TRBJ2-1, with no clear D. The sample was PBMCs. This receptor was taken from a woman aged 40 to 55 in good health and CMV-seronegative. CDR3 sequence: CASSGGYNEQFF. CDR3 DNA sequence: TGTGCCAGCAGTGGCGGCTACAATGAGCAGTTCTTC.